These 22 T cell receptor beta chains were all obtained from the same sample, sequenced in a study of blood T cells in healthy people across ages. For the second PCR, which ran for roughly 7 to 11 cycles, a sample-barcoded 5' primer and a J-beta primer mix were used. A single record per CDR3 protein comes from TCRdb applying MiXCR to the 5' RACE reads. The sample records about a million distinct CDR3 sequences, 30% to 40% being singletons. Sequencing input: blood. The receptors were gathered from a man between 18 and 29 years old in good health.

This clonotype was detected once. J is TRBJ2-1 and V is TRBV11-3, with D hard to call. TRBJ2-7 matches the DNA end more closely, so the J call is doubtful. Germline CDR1 and CDR2: SGHNT and YENEEA. This CDR3 contains 16 residues. CDR3 nucleotide sequence: TGTGCCAGCAGCTTAGATGGGCTAGACTCCTACAATGAGCAGTACTTC. It yields the protein CASSLDGLDSYNEQYF.

In its sample, this clonotype was seen a few times. The genes are TRBV9 and TRBJ2-5; D call uncertain. CDR3 length equals 15 residues. Germline V gene data show CDR1 as SGDLS and CDR2 as YYNGEE. V lost 0 bases and J 2 bases, leaving 11 bases between the germline ends. The CDR3 DNA is TGTGCCAGCAGCGTAGACACAGCGCGACAAGAGACCCAGTACTTC. Amino acids: CASSVDTARQETQYF.

The sample holds a few counts of this clonotype. This rearrangement joins TRBV9 to TRBJ2-1, with 11 bases that match TRBD2. J was trimmed by 9 bases and V by 0 bases; bases with no gene match: 11. The CDR3 contains 17 residues. Per germline, CDR1 SGDLS and CDR2 YYNGEE. CDR3 nucleotides: TGTGCCAGCAGCGTAGCGGCTAGCGGGGGGACGGGAGGTGAGCAGTTCTTC. As protein: CASSVAASGGTGGEQFF.

This clonotype was counted ten times or more. This rearrangement joins TRBV27 to TRBJ2-3; no reliable D call. This CDR3 comprises 13 residues. Germline V gene lookup returns CDR1 MNHEY and CDR2 SMNVEV (reference sequence). V was cut by 5 bases and J by 6 bases, with 12 bases left in between. The CDR3 DNA reads as TGTGCCAGCAGTCGGGCACATGGGGATACGCAGTATTTT. This sequence encodes CASSRAHGDTQYF.

This chain joins TRBV9 and TRBJ1-1; D gene uncertain. CDR3 length: 13 amino acids. Germline CDR1 SGDLS, CDR2 YYNGEE. The germline V and J ends were trimmed by 7 bases and 1 base, with 11 bases remaining between them. CDR3 in DNA: TGTGCCAGCGCGAAAAACAAGAACACTGAAGCTTTCTTT. As protein: CASAKNKNTEAFF.

This clonotype occurred many times. V gene TRBV29-1 combines with J gene TRBJ2-1; D may match TRBD1 or TRBD2 (5 bases each). The CDR3 loop spans 14 amino acids. Looked up from germline, CDR1 is SQVTM and CDR2 is ANQGSEA. Deletions cut 4 bases from V and 4 bases from J, with 14 bases between. The CDR3 bases are TGCAGCGTTGGGTTTGGGACGCCGTACAATGAGCAGTTCTTC. Protein: CSVGFGTPYNEQFF.

Notes on this clonotype: At one boundary the junction diverges from the germline segment, which might be a read error. This rearrangement joins TRBV10-3 to TRBJ1-1, with a possible D match to TRBD1 (5 bases). The CDR3 totals 15 residues. In germline, CDR1 is ENHRY, CDR2 SYGVKD. This chain's CDR3 is CAISESRPGNSEAFF. The CDR3 DNA follows: TGTGCCATCAGTGAGTCAAGACCAGGGAACTCTGAAGCTTTCTTT.

This clonotype appeared a few times. The chain has TRBV10-3 and TRBJ2-3; TRBD1 agrees at 7 bases. V dropped 3 bases and J dropped 2; count of bases not matched to a gene: 11. Germline-derived CDR1 and CDR2 are ENHRY and SYGVKD. The CDR3 has 17 amino acids. DNA of the CDR3: TGTGCCATCAGTGAACGACAGGGAAAGCCTACCACAGATACGCAGTATTTT. This encodes CAISERQGKPTTDTQYF.

This chain links TRBV2 with TRBJ1-5, with D perhaps matching TRBD1 (5 bases). The CDR3 runs to 14 residues. Per the germline V gene, CDR1 is SNHLY and CDR2 is FYNNEI. V lost 7 bases to trimming and J lost 5 bases, with 15 bases between them. The CDR3 nucleotides are TGTGCCAGCAACCTCGGGGGGGGAGATCAGCCCCAGCATTTT. Its translation: CASNLGGGDQPQHF.

This clonotype was recorded a few times. The rearrangement joins TRBV20-1 to TRBJ1-1; no clear D. The CDR3 covers 10 residues. V lost 6 bases and J 4 bases, leaving 6 bases between the germline ends. The germline V gene encodes CDR1 DFQATT and CDR2 SNEGSKA (reference sequence). In nucleotides, the CDR3 is TGCAGTGCCTTAACCACTGAAGCTTTCTTT. Translated, it gives CSALTTEAFF.

This chain links TRBV5-5 with TRBJ2-5; D remains unclear. CDR1 is SGHKS and CDR2 is YYEKEE in the germline V gene (reference sequence). V gave up 2 bases and J gave up 2 bases, with 10 bases separating them. This CDR3 is 14 amino acids long. CDR3 nucleotides: TGTGCCAGCAGCTTAAATCAGAAGCAAGAGACCCAGTACTTC. Protein: CASSLNQKQETQYF.

The genes are TRBV19 and TRBJ2-7, with D unresolved. Germline-derived CDR1 and CDR2 are LNHDA and SQIVND (reference sequence). V shed 4 bases and J shed 4 bases, with 11 bases lying between them. The CDR3 sequence is 13 residues long. The CDR3 DNA is TGTGCCAGTAGTACAGACTTCTGTTACGAGCAGTACTTC. This translates into CASSTDFCYEQYF.

V is TRBV15 and J is TRBJ2-7, with D unclear. Judging by the DNA end, TRBJ2-5 fits better; the J call may be wrong. The CDR3 totals 14 residues. From germline, CDR1 is LNHNV and CDR2 YYDKDF (reference sequence). The CDR3, as DNA: TGTGCCACCAGCAGAGGTACCAGCCAAGAGACCCAGTACTTC. As protein: CATSRGTSQETQYF.

This sequence joins TRBV7-2 and TRBJ1-1; 10 bases map to TRBD1. The CDR3 runs to 14 residues. Germline assignment: CDR1 SGHTA and CDR2 FQGNSA. V dropped 5 bases and J dropped 9; count of bases not matched to a gene: 9. The CDR3 DNA is TGTGCCAGCAGCCAGGACAGGGGGTATGTTAAAGCTTTCTTT. It is translated as CASSQDRGYVKAFF.

This chain joins TRBV4-3 and TRBJ1-1; D is undetermined. Germline V CDR1 and CDR2: LGHNA, YSLEER. V was pared by 0 bases and J by 4 bases, with 12 bases between. CDR3 length: 15 residues. CDR3 sequence reads: CASSQDNFGGTEAFF. The DNA of the CDR3 is TGCGCCAGCAGCCAAGATAACTTCGGCGGCACTGAAGCTTTCTTT.

This clonotype was detected ten times or more. This chain joins TRBV18 and TRBJ2-3, with 7 nucleotides matching TRBD2. The trim removed 2 bases at V and 1 base at J, leaving 3 bases unmatched. CDR3 size: 15 residues. Germline V CDR1 and CDR2: KGHSH, LQKENI. CDR3 DNA sequence: TGTGCCAGCTCACCAGGCGGGAGCCGCACAGATACGCAGTATTTT. Protein: CASSPGGSRTDTQYF. Based on the CDR3 plus reference TRBV18 and TRBJ2-3, the full variable domain is NAGVMQNPRHLVRRRGQEARLRCSPMKGHSHVYWYRQLPEEGLKFMVYLQKENIIDESGMPKERFSAEFPKEGPSILRIQQVVRGDSAAYFCASSPGGSRTDTQYFGPGTRLTVL.

This clonotype was seen more than once but under ten times. The chain has TRBV20-1 and TRBJ2-7; D ambiguous. Trimming removed 5 bases from V and 9 bases from J, with 14 bases in between. CDR3 length: 11 amino acids. The V gene's germline CDR1 is DFQATT and CDR2 SNEGSKA (reference sequence). The CDR3 reads CSAVRTETQYF. CDR3 DNA: TGCAGTGCTGTAAGGACGGAGACGCAGTACTTC.

This clonotype showed up many times. The V and J genes are TRBV6-5 and TRBJ2-5, with unresolved D. Trimming left V 0 bases short and J 4 bases short, with 9 bases between. The CDR3 length is 14 residues. Germline V CDR1 and CDR2: MNHEY, SVGAGI. As DNA, the CDR3 is TGTGCCAGCAGTTACTCGATCATGGCAGAGACCCAGTACTTC. Translated: CASSYSIMAETQYF.

The chain carries TRBV20-1 and TRBJ1-2, with 8 bases fitting TRBD1. J was trimmed by 6 bases and V by 5 bases; bases with no gene match: 8. This CDR3 has 13 amino acids. CDR1 is DFQATT, CDR2 SNEGSKA, per germline (reference sequence). CDR3 sequence: CSAPTGGIHGYTF. DNA of the CDR3: TGCAGTGCTCCAACAGGGGGTATTCATGGCTACACCTTC.

A few counts support this clonotype. The genes are TRBV12-3 or TRBV12-4 and TRBJ1-1, with TRBD1 as a possible D gene (5 bases). This CDR3 is built from 14 residues. V was shortened by 5 bases and J by 5 bases, with 15 bases between the two germline ends. Here the CDR3 DNA reads TGTGCCAGCAGTCAAGGGACGAGCGGAACTGAAGCTTTCTTT. Translation gives CASSQGTSGTEAFF.

There are a few counts of this clonotype. The chain joins TRBV6-5 to TRBJ2-3; D uncertain. The germline V gene has CDR1 MNHEY and CDR2 SVGAGI. With 0 bases removed from V and 1 base from J, the gap between germline ends came to 5 bases. The CDR3 consists of 14 residues. The CDR3 here is CASSYSRRTDTQYF. CDR3 coding DNA: TGTGCCAGCAGTTACTCGAGGCGCACAGATACGCAGTATTTT.

The chain recombines TRBV2 with TRBJ1-1, with D uncertain. From germline, CDR1 is SNHLY and CDR2 FYNNEI. The CDR3 loop spans 16 amino acids. The ends were cut back, 2 bases at V and 1 base at J, with 14 bases in the middle. This chain's CDR3 is CASSERLVSPNTEAFF. CDR3 bases: TGTGCCAGCAGTGAACGGCTGGTGAGCCCGAACACTGAAGCTTTCTTT.